The present T cell receptor (beta chain) was sequenced within a study of control samples from healthy donors and cancer patients. The CDR3 totals 13 residues. Germline lookup yields CDR1 SGDLS and CDR2 YYNGEE. The V end lost 3 bases, the J end lost 5 bases, and 9 bases lay between the germline ends. The method was immunoSEQ multiplex PCR; TCRdb's version includes in-frame clones alone and lacks a portion of them. The sample records 130,000 to 150,000 clones, approximately 93% being singletons. The chain has TRBV9 and TRBJ2-1; D is unclear. This TCR was sampled from a man younger than 30 in good health. Input material: blood. In DNA form, the CDR3 reads TGTGCCAGCAGCGAGAGTACTAACAATGAGCAGTTCTTC. Translated, it gives CASSESTNNEQFF.